The present T cell receptor (beta chain) was sequenced within a study of blood T cell repertoires in COVID-19. Under the authors' procedure: Reference gene primer amplification in the assay estimated nucleated cell counts. Sequencing was performed with immunoSEQ multiplex PCR; in TCRdb, only in-frame clones are kept and a portion is missing. Clonal size and the V and J genes are those of that table, whereas D and trimming came from the DNA. The table lists fewer than 400,000 clones, over 80% of them singletons. Germline V gene lookup returns CDR1 SGDLS and CDR2 YYNGEE. This CDR3 is 13 amino acids long. Note on this clone: Mismatch with germline at one junction end may stem from a read error. This sample also contains other DNA sequences that code for the same CDR3.

This receptor was obtained from a woman younger than 30 who had recovered from COVID-19. The chain combines TRBV9 with TRBJ2-2; D remains ambiguous. The specimen was PBMCs or T cells enriched from blood (not recorded which). CDR3 sequence (DNA): TGTGCCAGCAGCGTAGTCGACACGGGGGAGCTGTTTTTT. Translation gives CASSVVDTGELFF.